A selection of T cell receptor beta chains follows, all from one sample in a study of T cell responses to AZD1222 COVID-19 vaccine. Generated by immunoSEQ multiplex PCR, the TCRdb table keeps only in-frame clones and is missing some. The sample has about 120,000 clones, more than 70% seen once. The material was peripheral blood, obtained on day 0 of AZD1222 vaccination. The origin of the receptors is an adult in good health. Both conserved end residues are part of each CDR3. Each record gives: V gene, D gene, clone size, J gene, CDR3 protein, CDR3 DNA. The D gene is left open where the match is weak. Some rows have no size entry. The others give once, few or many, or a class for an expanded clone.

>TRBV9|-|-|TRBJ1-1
CASSVTDRLNTEAFF
TGTGCCAGCAGCGTAACCGACAGGTTGAACACTGAAGCTTTCTTT
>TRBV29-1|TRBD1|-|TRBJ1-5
CSVGTGGKEPQHF
TGCAGCGTTGGGACAGGGGGTAAGGAGCCCCAGCATTTT
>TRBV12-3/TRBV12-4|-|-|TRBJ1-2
CASSPTGNYGYTF
TGTGCCAGCAGCCCAACAGGGAACTATGGCTACACCTTC
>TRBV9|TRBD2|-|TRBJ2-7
CASSVAPAIAGDEQYF
TGTGCCAGCAGCGTAGCTCCCGCGATAGCGGGAGACGAGCAGTACTTC
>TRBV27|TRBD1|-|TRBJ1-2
CASRGRGDTF
TGTGCCAGCCGAGGCAGGGGGGACACCTTC
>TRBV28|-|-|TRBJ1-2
CASSLYPDYGYTF
TGTGCCAGCAGTTTATACCCAGACTATGGCTACACCTTC
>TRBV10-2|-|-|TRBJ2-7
CASRGAGDIGIREQYF
TGCGCCAGCAGGGGGGCAGGGGATATAGGGATCCGCGAGCAGTACTTC
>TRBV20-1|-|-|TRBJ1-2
CSARAGEGYTF
TGCAGTGCTAGAGCGGGGGAGGGCTACACCTTC
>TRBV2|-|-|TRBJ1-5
CASSERGYSNQPQHF
TGTGCCAGCAGTGAAAGGGGGTATAGCAATCAGCCCCAGCATTTT
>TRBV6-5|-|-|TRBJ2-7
CASRGLVSASDEQYF
TGTGCCAGCAGGGGGCTTGTGTCGGCCTCGGACGAGCAGTACTTC
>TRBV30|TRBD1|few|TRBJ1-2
CACETGGWDGYTF
TGTGCCTGCGAAACAGGGGGCTGGGATGGCTACACCTTC
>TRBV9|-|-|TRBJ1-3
CASSADPRSTGQSGNTIYF
TGTGCCAGCAGCGCAGACCCTCGGTCAACGGGACAATCTGGAAACACCATATATTTT
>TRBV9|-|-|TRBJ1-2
CASSVGLGVEYGYTF
TGTGCCAGCAGCGTAGGTCTTGGGGTCGAGTATGGCTACACCTTC
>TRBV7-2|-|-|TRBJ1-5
CASSSLLYQPQHF
TGTGCCAGCAGCTCTCTGTTGTATCAGCCCCAGCATTTT
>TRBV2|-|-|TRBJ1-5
CASSESRGEQPQHF
TGTGCCAGCAGTGAAAGTAGGGGTGAACAGCCCCAGCATTTT
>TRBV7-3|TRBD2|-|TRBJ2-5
CASSLTGGKETQYF
TGTGCCAGCAGCCTAACGGGAGGTAAAGAGACCCAGTACTTC
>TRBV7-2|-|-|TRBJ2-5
CASSLSGQETQYF
TGTGCCAGCAGCTTATCCGGACAAGAGACCCAGTACTTC